This TCR beta chain is drawn from a study of Graves' ophthalmopathy and Graves' hyperthyroidism. Study summary: No treatment had been given when peripheral blood was collected at initial diagnosis.

The authors amplified TCR beta CDR3 regions, and they did so from RNA transcripts for repertoire sequencing. Second-round multiplex PCR came after first-round RT-PCR with HTBI primers. TCRdb re-called the multiplex PCR reads with MiXCR, one entry per CDR3 protein. Among 650,000 to 900,000 distinct CDR3 sequences listed, approximately 40% were seen once. Ophthalmopathy donors were characterized by moderate-to-severe activity, CAS of at least 3, NOSPECS of at least 4, and duration under 3 months. Roughly 9 ml of fresh blood yielded the PBMCs by density gradient. This clonotype has a handful of counts. The antigen is not known. Broader study findings: Clonotypes were expanded in thyroid at above 0.001 frequency, and most also appeared in blood.

CDR1 is MGHDK, CDR2 SYGVNS, per germline. V lost 5 bases and J lost 8, with 24 bases in between. The CDR3 covers 16 residues. This chain joins TRBV25-1 and TRBJ1-2; D is possibly TRBD1 (5 bases). Sequencing input: peripheral blood. The sequence was collected from an adult man with Graves' ophthalmopathy. The CDR3 nucleotides read TGTGCCAGCAGTTCGCCGGGACGGCAGTCCGGACGGGGCTACACCTTC. Amino acids: CASSSPGRQSGRGYTF.